A selection of T cell receptor beta chains follows, all from one sample in a study of T cell responses to AZD1222 COVID-19 vaccine. The assay was immunoSEQ multiplex PCR, and TCRdb's table has in-frame clones only and misses some. The sample has about 150,000 clones; 75% to 90% are singletons. The source was peripheral blood, collected after recovery from COVID-19. Every receptor here comes from an adult who had recovered from COVID-19. Each CDR3 is given with its conserved first and last residue. D genes are given only for firm matches. Only some rows state a clone size, as once, few, many or a class for expanded clones.

CDR3aa,CDR3nt,v_gene,d_gene,abundance,j_gene
CASSSFSGGSYNEQFF,TGTGCCAGCAGTTCTTTCTCCGGAGGCTCCTACAATGAGCAGTTCTTC,TRBV28,-,once,TRBJ2-1
CASSLFRDSGGNTQYF,TGTGCCAGCTCACTGTTTCGGGACAGTGGTGGGAATACGCAGTATTTT,TRBV18,TRBD1,-,TRBJ2-3
CASSLEGTRSYEQYF,TGTGCCAGCAGCTTGGAGGGGACCCGATCCTACGAGCAGTACTTC,TRBV9,-,-,TRBJ2-7
CASSPPGSNYNEQFF,TGTGCCAGCAGCCCCCCGGGATCCAATTACAATGAGCAGTTCTTC,TRBV3-1/TRBV3-2,-,-,TRBJ2-1
CASSQETPGLAAPSYEQYF,TGTGCCAGCAGCCAAGAGACACCCGGGCTAGCGGCTCCCTCCTACGAGCAGTACTTC,TRBV4-2,TRBD2,-,TRBJ2-7
CASTLSGVKNIQYF,TGTGCCAGTACCCTGTCCGGGGTGAAAAACATTCAGTACTTC,TRBV19,-,-,TRBJ2-4
CASSQDIIAGLYEQYF,TGTGCCAGCAGCCAAGATATAATAGCGGGACTCTACGAGCAGTACTTC,TRBV3-1/TRBV3-2,TRBD2,-,TRBJ2-7
CASSQDGLAGVREQFF,TGTGCCAGCAGCCAAGATGGACTAGCGGGGGTACGCGAGCAGTTCTTC,TRBV3-1/TRBV3-2,TRBD2,-,TRBJ2-1
CASSSPGGGAQGETQYF,TGTGCCAGCAGCTCCCCCGGCGGGGGGGCCCAAGGAGAGACCCAGTACTTC,TRBV11-2,TRBD2,-,TRBJ2-5
CASSPGGRPNYGYTF,TGTGCCAGTAGTCCGGGTGGCAGGCCTAACTATGGCTACACCTTC,TRBV19,-,-,TRBJ1-2
CASRSGTGAYYNEQFF,TGTGCCAGCAGGTCCGGGACAGGGGCTTACTACAATGAGCAGTTCTTC,TRBV27,TRBD1,once,TRBJ2-1